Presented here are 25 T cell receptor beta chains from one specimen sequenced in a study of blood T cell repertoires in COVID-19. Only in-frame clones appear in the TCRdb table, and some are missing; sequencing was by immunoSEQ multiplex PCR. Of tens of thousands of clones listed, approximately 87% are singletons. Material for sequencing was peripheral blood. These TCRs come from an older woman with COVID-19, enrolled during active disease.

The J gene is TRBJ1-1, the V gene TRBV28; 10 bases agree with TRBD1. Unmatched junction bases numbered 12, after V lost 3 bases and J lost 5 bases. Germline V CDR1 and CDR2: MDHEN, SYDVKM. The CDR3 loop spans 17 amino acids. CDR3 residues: CASSLVTGTGVLTEAFF. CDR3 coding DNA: TGTGCCAGCAGTTTGGTAACCGGGACAGGGGTGTTGACTGAAGCTTTCTTT.

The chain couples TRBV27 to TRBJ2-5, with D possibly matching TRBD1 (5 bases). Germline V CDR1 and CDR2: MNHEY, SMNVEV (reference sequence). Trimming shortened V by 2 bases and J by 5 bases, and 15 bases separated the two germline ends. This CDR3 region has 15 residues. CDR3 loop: CASSLGQGRRETQYF. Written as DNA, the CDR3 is TGTGCCAGCAGTTTAGGGCAGGGTAGGCGCGAGACCCAGTACTTC.

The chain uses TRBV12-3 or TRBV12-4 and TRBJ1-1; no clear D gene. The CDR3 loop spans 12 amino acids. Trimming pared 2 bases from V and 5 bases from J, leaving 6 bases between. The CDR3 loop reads CASSLSGTEAFF. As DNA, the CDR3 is TGTGCCAGCAGTTTATCGGGGACTGAAGCTTTCTTT.

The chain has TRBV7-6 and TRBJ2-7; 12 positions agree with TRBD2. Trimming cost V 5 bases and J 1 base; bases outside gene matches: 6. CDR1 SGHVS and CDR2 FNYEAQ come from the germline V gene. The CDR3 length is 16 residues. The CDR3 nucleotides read TGTGCCAGCAGCGGAGCCGGGACTAGCGGGTCCTACGAGCAGTACTTC. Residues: CASSGAGTSGSYEQYF.

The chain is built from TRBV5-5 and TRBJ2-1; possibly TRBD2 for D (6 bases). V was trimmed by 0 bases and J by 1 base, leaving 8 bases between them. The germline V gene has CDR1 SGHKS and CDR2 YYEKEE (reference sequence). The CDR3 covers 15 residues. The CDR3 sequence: CASSLGGISYNEQFF. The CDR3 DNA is TGTGCCAGCAGCTTGGGCGGGATATCCTACAATGAGCAGTTCTTC. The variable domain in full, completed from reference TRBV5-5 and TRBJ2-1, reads DAGVTQSPTHLIKTRGQQVTLRCSPISGHKSVSWYQQVLGQGPQFIFQYYEKEERGRGNFPDRFSARQFPNYSSELNVNALLLGDSALYLCASSLGGISYNEQFFGPGTRLTVL.

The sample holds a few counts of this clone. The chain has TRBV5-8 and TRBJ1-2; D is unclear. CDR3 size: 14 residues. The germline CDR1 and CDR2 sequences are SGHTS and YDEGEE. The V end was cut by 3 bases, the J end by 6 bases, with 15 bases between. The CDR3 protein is CASSSPRGLDGYTF. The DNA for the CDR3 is TGTGCCAGCAGCTCCCCCCGCGGGTTGGATGGCTACACCTTC. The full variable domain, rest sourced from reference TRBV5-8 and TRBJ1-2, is EAGVTQSPTHLIKTRGQQATLRCSPISGHTSVYWYQQALGLGLQFLLWYDEGEERNRGNFPPRFSGRQFPNYSSELNVNALELEDSALYLCASSSPRGLDGYTFGSGTRLTVV.

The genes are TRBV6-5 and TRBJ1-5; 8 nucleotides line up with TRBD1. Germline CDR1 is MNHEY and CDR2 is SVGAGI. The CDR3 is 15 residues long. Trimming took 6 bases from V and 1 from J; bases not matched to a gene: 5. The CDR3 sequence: CASRGDRRSNQPQHF. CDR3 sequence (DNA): TGTGCCAGCAGGGGGGACAGGAGGAGCAATCAGCCCCAGCATTTT.

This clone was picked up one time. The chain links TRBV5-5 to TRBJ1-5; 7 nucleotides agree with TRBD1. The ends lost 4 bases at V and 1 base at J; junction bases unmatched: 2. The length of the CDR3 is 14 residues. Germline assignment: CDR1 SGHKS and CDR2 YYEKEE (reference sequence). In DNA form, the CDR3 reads TGTGCCAGCAGCCAGGGGGTGAGCAATCAGCCCCAGCATTTT. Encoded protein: CASSQGVSNQPQHF.

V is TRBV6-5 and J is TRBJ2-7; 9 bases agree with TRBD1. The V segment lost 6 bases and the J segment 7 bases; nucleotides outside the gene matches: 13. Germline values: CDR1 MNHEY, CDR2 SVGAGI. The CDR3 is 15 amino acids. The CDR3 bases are TGTGCCAGCAGGCTACGTGGGGGACAGGGAGGTGAGCAGTACTTC. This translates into CASRLRGGQGGEQYF.

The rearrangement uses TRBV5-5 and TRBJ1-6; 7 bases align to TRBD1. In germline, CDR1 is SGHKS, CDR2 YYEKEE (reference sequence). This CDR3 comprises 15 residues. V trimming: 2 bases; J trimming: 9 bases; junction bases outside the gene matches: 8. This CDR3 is CASSFRQGYGSPLHF. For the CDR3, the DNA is TGTGCCAGCAGCTTCAGACAGGGTTATGGTTCACCCCTCCACTTT.

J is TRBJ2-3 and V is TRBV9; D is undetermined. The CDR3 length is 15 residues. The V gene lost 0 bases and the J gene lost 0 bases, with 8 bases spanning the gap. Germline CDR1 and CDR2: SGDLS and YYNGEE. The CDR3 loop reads CASSVGSTSTDTQYF. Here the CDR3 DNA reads TGTGCCAGCAGCGTAGGGAGTACTAGCACAGATACGCAGTATTTT.

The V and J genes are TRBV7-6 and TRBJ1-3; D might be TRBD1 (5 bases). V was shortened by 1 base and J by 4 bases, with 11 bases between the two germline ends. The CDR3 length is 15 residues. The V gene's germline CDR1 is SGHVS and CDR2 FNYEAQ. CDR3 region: CASSLVGGAGNTIYF. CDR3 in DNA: TGTGCCAGCAGCTTAGTAGGTGGGGCCGGAAACACCATATATTTT.

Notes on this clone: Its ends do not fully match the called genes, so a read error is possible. CDR3 in amino acids: CASKARGQRVPGDTIYF. The CDR3 DNA sequence: TGTGCCAGTAAGGCCCGAGGACAACGCGTGCCTGGAGACACCATATATTTT. The chain carries TRBV19 and TRBJ1-3; possible D gene TRBD1, 5 bases. Germline V gives CDR1 LNHDA, CDR2 SQIVND (reference sequence). The CDR3 has 17 amino acids.

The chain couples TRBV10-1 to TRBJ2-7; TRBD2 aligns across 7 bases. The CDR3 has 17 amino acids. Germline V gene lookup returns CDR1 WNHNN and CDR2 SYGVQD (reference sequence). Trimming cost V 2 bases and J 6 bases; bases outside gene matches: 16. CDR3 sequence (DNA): TGCGCCAGCAGTGAGCTCGGGGCGGGAGAATTTATGGCCGAGCAGTACTTC. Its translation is CASSELGAGEFMAEQYF.

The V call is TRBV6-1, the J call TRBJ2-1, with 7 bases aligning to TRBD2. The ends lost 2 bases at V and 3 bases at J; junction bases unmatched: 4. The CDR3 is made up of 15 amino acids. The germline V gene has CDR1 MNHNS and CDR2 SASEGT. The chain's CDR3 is CASSELAGDYNEQFF. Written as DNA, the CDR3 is TGTGCCAGCAGTGAACTTGCGGGAGACTACAATGAGCAGTTCTTC.

DNA of the CDR3: TGTGCCAGCAGCTCCCCCAGGAAAACTGAAGCTTTCTTT. Translation gives CASSSPRKTEAFF. The V call is TRBV11-3, the J call TRBJ1-1; no clear D. This CDR3 is built from 13 residues. Trimming removed 4 bases at V and 5 bases at J, with 11 bases between. Germline-derived CDR1 and CDR2 are SGHNT and YENEEA. Full variable domain (missing parts from reference TRBV11-3 and TRBJ1-1): EAGVVQSPRYKIIEKKQPVAFWCNPISGHNTLYWYLQNLGQGPELLIRYENEEAVDDSQLPKDRFSAERLKGVDSTLKIQPAELGDSAVYLCASSSPRKTEAFFGQGTRLTVV.

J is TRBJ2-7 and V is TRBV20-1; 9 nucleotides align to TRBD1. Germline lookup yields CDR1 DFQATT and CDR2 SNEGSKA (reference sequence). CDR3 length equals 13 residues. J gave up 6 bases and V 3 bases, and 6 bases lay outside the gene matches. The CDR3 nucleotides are TGCAGTGCTAGTACAGGGGGCGGCCGCGAGCAGTACTTC. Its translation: CSASTGGGREQYF.

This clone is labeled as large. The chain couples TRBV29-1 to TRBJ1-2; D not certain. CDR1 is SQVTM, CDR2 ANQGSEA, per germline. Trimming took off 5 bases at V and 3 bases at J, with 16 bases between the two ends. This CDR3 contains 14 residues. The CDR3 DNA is TGCAGCGTTCGTGTCCGCACCCAGGACTATGGCTACACCTTC. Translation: CSVRVRTQDYGYTF.

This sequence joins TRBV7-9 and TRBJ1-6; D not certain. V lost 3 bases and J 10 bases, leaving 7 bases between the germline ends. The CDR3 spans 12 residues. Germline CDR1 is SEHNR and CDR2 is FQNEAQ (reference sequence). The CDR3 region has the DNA TGTGCCAGCAGCTTCAATTCCTCACCCCTCCACTTT. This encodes CASSFNSSPLHF.

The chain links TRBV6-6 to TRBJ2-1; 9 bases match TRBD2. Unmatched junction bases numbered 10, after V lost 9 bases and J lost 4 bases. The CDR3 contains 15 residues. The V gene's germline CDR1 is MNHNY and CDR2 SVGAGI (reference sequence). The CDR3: CASLKTSGRYNEQFF. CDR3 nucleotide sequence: TGTGCCAGTCTAAAAACTAGCGGGCGTTACAATGAGCAGTTCTTC.

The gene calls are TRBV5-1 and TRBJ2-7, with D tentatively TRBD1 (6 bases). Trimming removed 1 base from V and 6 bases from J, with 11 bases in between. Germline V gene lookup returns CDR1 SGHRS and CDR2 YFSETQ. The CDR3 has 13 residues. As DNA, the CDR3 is TGCGCCAGCAGCTTGAAACAGGGTGGCGAGCAGTACTTC. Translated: CASSLKQGGEQYF.

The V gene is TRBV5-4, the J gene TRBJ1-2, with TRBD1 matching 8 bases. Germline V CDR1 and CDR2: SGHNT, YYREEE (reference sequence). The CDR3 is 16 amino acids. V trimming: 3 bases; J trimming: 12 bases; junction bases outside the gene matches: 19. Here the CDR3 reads CASSSINRGSTSGDTF. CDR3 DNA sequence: TGTGCCAGCAGCTCCATCAACAGGGGGTCAACCAGCGGCGACACCTTC.

The CDR3 here is CASTRTGGAGGELFF. CDR3 nucleotides: TGTGCCAGTACCCGGACAGGGGGCGCGGGCGGGGAGCTGTTTTTT. The V gene is TRBV19, the J gene TRBJ2-2; 11 bases are shared with TRBD1. The length of the CDR3 is 15 residues. The germline CDR1 and CDR2 sequences are LNHDA and SQIVND (reference sequence). Trimming cost V 7 bases and J 7 bases; bases outside gene matches: 8.

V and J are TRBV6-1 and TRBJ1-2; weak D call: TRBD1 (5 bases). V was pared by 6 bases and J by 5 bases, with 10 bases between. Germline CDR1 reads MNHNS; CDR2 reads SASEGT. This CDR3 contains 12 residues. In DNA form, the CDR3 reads TGTGCCAGCAGCGGAAGGGGATATGGCTACACCTTC. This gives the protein CASSGRGYGYTF.

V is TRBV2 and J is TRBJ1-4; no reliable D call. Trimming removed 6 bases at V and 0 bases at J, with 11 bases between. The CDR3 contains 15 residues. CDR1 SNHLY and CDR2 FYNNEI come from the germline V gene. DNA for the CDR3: TGTGCCAGCAGGGCCTGGAGTGCAACTAATGAAAAACTGTTTTTT. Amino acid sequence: CASRAWSATNEKLFF.